This TCR beta chain appears in the sequencing data of a study of cytomegalovirus exposure and HLA in healthy donors (dated by TCRdb to the late 2010s). Background for the entire study: An earlier analysis of around 600 of the donors reported about 290 Gb of sequence data and 120 million or so unique TCR beta sequences from around 200 million T cells. Roughly 320 gigabases of sequencing data and around 80 million unique TCR sequences made up an early release that covered some 640 HLA-typed donors. Among the approximately 400 genotyped donors, around 81% belonged to the genetic ancestry cluster associated with self-reported Caucasian donors. The study aimed to test whether signatures of past pathogen exposure could be identified by cataloging public T cell receptors. The study profiled the T cell repertoires of fewer than 850 subjects by immunosequencing and related them to cytomegalovirus serostatus. In addition to the first cohort of about 650 subjects, a separate validation cohort of 130 or so different subjects was used. The study combined high-throughput TCR immunosequencing, statistical association of individual TCRs with disease status, and machine learning to predict cytomegalovirus infection status. A later analysis re-analyzed previously published TCR beta repertoires from 600 to 850 donors and added high-resolution HLA genotyping to study TCR occurrence patterns. Rather than drawing on any new phenotypic data, the later analysis identified candidate immune exposures from TCR beta sequences and the way those sequences occurred across donors. An earlier analysis of 500 to 750 of the donors applied high-throughput TCR beta sequencing to assess whether each TCR beta V gene segment acted as functional or pseudogenic. Donor age, sex, ethnicity and CMV serostatus were compiled alongside the repertoire data. A later genetic analysis took genome-wide SNP genotypes for about three fifths of the 666 donors and used that subset as a discovery cohort. Every repertoire in the discovery cohort had been generated on one and the same sequencing platform. HLA typing covered class I and class II loci at four-digit resolution. The number of donors typed differed by locus, with 629-630 for A, B, C, DRB1 and DQB1, 522 for DQA1, some 570 for DPA1, and 472 for DPB1. Several DR-DQ haplotypes were treated as single units for association and clustering because of strong linkage in the cohort. Among 300 to 500 genotyped donors of the cohort, an average of approximately 220,000 unique TCR beta nucleotide sequences was sequenced per donor, of which approximately 19% were non-productive.

As to this clone: No cognate antigen has been identified for it. No base qualities exist here, and no much larger clone lies one base off it. The same CDR3 arises from other DNA sequences in this sample as well.

CDR1 and CDR2 are read off the germline V gene as SQVTM and ANQGSEA. Reading from cysteine to phenylalanine, the CDR3 counts 13 amino acids. The kept DNA is CDR3 alone, 39 bases in frame from the first base. V is pared back by 2 bases and J by 5 bases, with 12 bases lying between the germline termini. In total, roughly 710 healthy bone marrow donors made up the cohort. At the time of sampling, all cohort members were nominally healthy, though unrecorded immune exposures were likely present. The donor tested CMV seronegative, placing the donor among the approximately 360 seronegative members of the cohort. Each donor provided a peripheral blood sample, and peripheral blood mononuclear cells were used for TCR beta sequencing. The Qiagen DNeasy Blood Extraction Kit was used to extract genomic DNA from the blood cell samples. Study-level results and caveats: In a later analysis, TCR association rates were found to vary across HLA loci, with the most associated TCRs seen for DRB1 alleles and the fewest for HLA-C alleles. According to a later analysis, parvovirus B19, influenza, CMV and Epstein-Barr virus appeared linked to several top co-occurrence clusters. In this cohort, only TCR beta chains were sequenced, and detectable features were limited by the absence of alpha or paired-chain data. A later analysis associated about 17,000 TCR beta sequences with specific HLA alleles at a false discovery rate of 0.05. Assigning TCR associations to individual alleles was difficult when HLA alleles, especially DR and DQ, strongly co-occurred. Compared with equally common non-associated chains, HLA-associated TCR beta chains in a later analysis were more clonally expanded and had lower generation probabilities. Sequencing depth was assumed to be roughly uniform across donors in the presence/absence analyses, though that assumption may not hold. Because the 87-base-pair reads could not distinguish some IMGT-functional V segments, including TRBV6-2 and TRBV6-3, those segments were excluded. Immune exposure information for the cohort was limited to CMV serostatus. Three of the identified cytomegalovirus-associated TCR beta chains were confirmed in vitro to be specific for cytomegalovirus antigens. A later genetic analysis associated a missense DCLRE1C variant with V-gene and J-gene trimming of TCR beta chains, and an independent cohort replicated the association. According to the authors, the approach could potentially be generalized to other disease states and immunological phenotypes. Because HLA typing was missing for some donors at each locus, association tests included only the typed subset. Compared with the 666-donor mean, donors in an Asian-associated ancestry cluster had fewer N-insertions in productive TCRs, according to a later genetic analysis. A later analysis found that most CMV-associated TCR beta chains appeared HLA-restricted, with HLA associations seemingly driven largely by CMV exposure. The earlier analysis of approximately 540 of the donors excluded 15 to 20 rarely observed V segments, including chromosome 9 orphons, because counts were too low. Cytomegalovirus status was reported to be diagnosed by the classifier with high specificity and sensitivity in both the original and validation cohorts. The study listed 164 TCR beta chains as associated with cytomegalovirus. Linkage disequilibrium might explain the correlated functional status among segregating V segments, but an unknown experimental factor could not be ruled out. Most TCR sequences were observed very rarely across donors, whereas some public TCRs were present in many individuals. A group of highly shared sequence variants was considered likely to be a technical artifact of the sequencing pipeline. In an earlier analysis of some 640 of the donors, most TCR beta V segments were observed in productive rearrangements about 90% or about 30% of the time, broadly matching IMGT annotations. A further reported finding was that TCR beta sequences accurately predicted the HLA-A and HLA-B alleles for most subjects in the first cohort.

Library construction relied on the immunoSEQ multiplex PCR assay. A mixture of 60 forward primers for TCR Vbeta segments and 13 reverse primers for TCR Jbeta segments was used in the multiplex PCR. A multiplex PCR assay on genomic DNA amplified the CDR3 region of rearranged TCR beta genes. The Illumina HiSeq System was used to sequence the amplified TCR beta libraries as 87-base-pair reads. From the authors' description of their analysis: A later analysis tallied 75 million to 95 million unique TCR beta chains across the 600 to 700 repertoires, and roughly 11 million of those chains were shared by two or more donors. Raw reads were error-corrected and collapsed into unique sequences with a nearest-neighbor algorithm that merged closely related sequences to remove PCR and sequencing errors. V, D and J gene segments were assigned by aligning CDR3 sequences to IMGT reference sequences. For a sequence to be retained, a match of at least six nucleotides to both a V gene segment and a J gene segment was required. A rearrangement was called productive if the CDR3 had no stop codons and remained in frame with V and J, and every other rearrangement was called non-productive. Following IMGT convention, CDR3 was defined as the stretch from the second conserved V-encoded cysteine up to the conserved J-encoded phenylalanine. In an earlier analysis of 500 to 650 of the donors, sequences lacking an unambiguous match to a single V gene segment were excluded. An earlier analysis of several hundred of the donors called V segments functional above 56.7% productive rearrangements and segregating when the between-donor standard deviation exceeded 5%. A statistical classification framework was built for diagnosing cytomegalovirus status from the catalog of TCR beta chain sequences. In a later analysis, V and J genes were assigned by comparing TCR nucleotide sequences against IMGT/GENE-DB human TR gene sequences. Using the TCRdist pipeline, a later analysis assigned CDR3 sequences along with most-parsimonious VDJ recombination scenarios. In a later analysis, each TCR beta chain was defined by its CDR3 amino acid sequence together with its V-gene family, and reads lacking a unique V-gene family were excluded. In a later analysis, 550 to 650 highly shared, low-generation-probability nucleotide sequences were removed to address suspected cross-contamination and a sequencing artifact. For each public chain, a later analysis derived a clonal expansion index from normalized ranks of inferred template counts within each repertoire. In a later analysis, generation probabilities were computed using a VDJ recombination model fitted to out-of-frame rearrangements, and the results were checked against IGoR. In a later analysis, TCR-TCR, TCR-HLA and TCR-CMV co-occurrence was scored with hypergeometric tests, and a repertoire-size bias correction was applied to TCR pairs. To estimate false discovery rates, a later analysis permuted the HLA or CMV assignments 20 times. A later analysis grouped co-occurring TCRs with DBSCAN, adding TCRdist sequence similarity when clustering within HLA-allele-positive subsets. Co-occurrence clustering excluded repertoires with fewer than 30,000 or more than 120,000 public chains, plus five with anomalous nucleotide sharing. TCRdb's version of the immuneACCESS table is confined to in-frame rearrangements and falls short of the full clone set. An unresolved V gene accounts for under half of the shortfall where checked; the remainder is of unknown origin. V and J calls and clone size are those listed in that table; D and trimming were worked out from the DNA. Across this sample there are under 150,000 clones, with 82% seen only once. Of the sample, roughly 1.2% is held by the ten largest clones.

Sequenced sample: PBMCs. This TCR was recovered from a boy younger than 18 in good health and CMV-seronegative. Rearrangement joined TRBV29-1 to TRBJ1-1; TRBD1 is perhaps the D gene, given 6 matching bases. The nucleotide sequence is given as TGCAGCGTTGAAAGGGGGGGCGGGACTGAAGCTTTCTTT. This is translated as CSVERGGGTEAFF. Reference TRBV29-1 and TRBJ1-1 genes cover what lies past the CDR3, so the full variable domain is SAVISQKPSRDICQRGTSLTIQCQVDSQVTMMFWYRQQPGQSLTLIATANQGSEATYESGFVIDKFPISRPNLTFSTLTVSNMSPEDSSIYLCSVERGGGTEAFFGQGTRLTVV.